This T cell receptor beta chain was documented in a study of T cells in Graves' hyperthyroidism and ophthalmopathy. Amplification targeted TCR beta CDR3 regions from RNA transcripts. The HTBI primer set was used in a first-round RT-PCR of the TCR CDR3. TCRdb reanalysed the multiplex PCR reads using MiXCR and keeps one entry per CDR3 protein. Among about 500,000 distinct CDR3 sequences listed, roughly 14% were seen once. There are a few counts of this clonotype. Its antigen is as yet unknown. Uncontrolled infections, other autoimmune diseases, pregnancy or lactation led to exclusion of patients. Based on clinical symptoms, serum thyroxine and TRAb, thyroid ultrasound and orbital computed tomography, diagnoses were reached. After removal of 6 bases from V and 1 base from J, the junction contained 10 bases not matched to a gene. Germline-derived CDR1 and CDR2 are WSHSY and SAAADI. CDR3 length equals 17 residues.

Study-level results: Among thyroid clonotypes expanded above 0.001, most also appeared in blood.

The origin of this receptor is a woman younger than 35 with Graves' hyperthyroidism. Sequencing was done on a sample of blood. The chain combines TRBV10-2 with TRBJ2-3; 10 bases are a match to TRBD2. The CDR3 region has the DNA TGCGCCAGCAGGGCTGACAGACTAGCGGGTCGCACAGATACGCAGTATTTT. This translates into CASRADRLAGRTDTQYF.